The rows below give T cell receptor beta chains drawn from one sample of a study of blood T cell repertoires in COVID-19. Clones were read by immunoSEQ multiplex PCR, and TCRdb kept only the in-frame ones, dropping some. This sample has about 120,000 clones, with 88% found just once. The specimen was peripheral blood. These receptor sequences come from a woman aged 50 to 60 with acute or convalescent COVID-19. Each CDR3 is given with its conserved first and last residue. D genes are given only for firm matches. Some rows mark clone size as missing; the rest say once, few, many or name a class of expanded clone.

clone_size j_call v_call d_call cdr3_aa cdr3_nt
. TRBJ2-1 TRBV19 TRBD1 CASSPHRQGAGNEQFF TGTGCCAGTAGTCCCCACCGACAGGGGGCGGGAAATGAGCAGTTCTTC
. TRBJ1-4 TRBV18 TRBD1 CASSANRQGLNEKLFF TGTGCCAGCTCAGCAAACCGACAGGGCCTCAATGAAAAACTGTTTTTT
. TRBJ1-1 TRBV6-5 . CASSFRTNTEAFF TGTGCCAGCAGTTTTCGGACTAACACTGAAGCTTTCTTT
. TRBJ2-2 TRBV29-1 TRBD1 CSVPTPGTGMGELFF TGCAGCGTTCCGACCCCCGGGACAGGGATGGGGGAGCTGTTTTTT
. TRBJ2-7 TRBV6-1 TRBD2 CASSDPGLAGNEQYF TGTGCCAGCAGTGACCCGGGGCTAGCGGGAAACGAGCAGTACTTC
. TRBJ1-1 TRBV30 TRBD1 CAWSAMTGNNHEAFF TGTGCCTGGAGCGCTATGACAGGGAACAATCATGAAGCTTTCTTT
. TRBJ2-7 TRBV9 . CASSVGESGQQIAYEQYF TGTGCCAGCAGCGTAGGAGAGTCAGGGCAGCAGATCGCCTACGAGCAGTACTTC
. TRBJ2-7 TRBV10-3 . CAISPRAHSSPPYEQYF TGTGCCATCAGTCCCCGAGCCCACAGCTCCCCTCCCTACGAGCAGTACTTC
. TRBJ2-7 TRBV6-5 . CASRIQGGSYEQYF TGTGCCAGCAGAATCCAGGGAGGATCCTACGAGCAGTACTTC
. TRBJ2-7 TRBV28 TRBD1 CASSLGTGTGGYEQYF TGTGCCAGCAGTTTAGGGACCGGGACAGGGGGCTACGAGCAGTACTTC
. TRBJ1-2 TRBV29-1 . CSADRGGGGYTF TGCAGCGCGGACCGGGGAGGTGGTGGCTACACCTTC
. TRBJ2-1 TRBV4-1 TRBD2 CASSVEKLAGVNEQFF TGCGCCAGCAGCGTAGAGAAACTAGCGGGAGTTAATGAGCAGTTCTTC
. TRBJ2-5 TRBV6-6 TRBD1 CASSYSDRGQETQYF TGTGCCAGCAGTTACTCGGACAGGGGGCAGGAGACCCAGTACTTC
. TRBJ2-2 TRBV11-2 TRBD2 CASSLVGQRENTGELFF TGTGCCAGCAGCTTAGTAGGCCAGCGGGAGAACACCGGGGAGCTGTTTTTT
. TRBJ2-3 TRBV18 TRBD2 CASSRASGTSTDTQYF TGTGCCAGCTCACGGGCTAGCGGGACTAGCACAGATACGCAGTATTTT
many TRBJ2-1 TRBV29-1 . CSVVTHNEQFF TGCAGCGTCGTGACTCACAATGAGCAGTTCTTC
few TRBJ2-1 TRBV11-2 TRBD2 CASSVTSGSLNEQFF TGTGCCAGCAGCGTTACCAGCGGGAGTCTCAATGAGCAGTTCTTC
. TRBJ2-7 TRBV19 TRBD1 CASSMTHRGLYEQYF TGTGCCAGTAGTATGACCCACAGGGGGCTCTACGAGCAGTACTTC
. TRBJ2-1 TRBV12-5 . CASGLWGLRNEQFF TGTGCTAGTGGTTTATGGGGGCTGAGGAATGAGCAGTTCTTC
. TRBJ2-2 TRBV19 TRBD2 CASSTIAGATGELFF TGTGCCAGTAGTACAATAGCGGGAGCTACCGGGGAGCTGTTTTTT
. TRBJ2-1 TRBV5-1 . CASSPGDRIHNEQFF TGCGCCAGCAGCCCCGGAGACAGGATTCACAATGAGCAGTTCTTC
once TRBJ2-5 TRBV6-2/TRBV6-3 TRBD2 CASSFGTSGSRRETQYF TGTGCCAGCAGTTTTGGGACTAGCGGGAGTCGCCGGGAGACCCAGTACTTC
. TRBJ2-3 TRBV11-3 TRBD2 CASSLGEREGLDTQYF TGTGCCAGCAGCTTAGGCGAGCGGGAGGGCCTTGATACGCAGTATTTT
. TRBJ2-5 TRBV19 TRBD2 CASTPGLAGDRETQYF TGTGCCAGTACCCCGGGACTAGCGGGAGACCGGGAGACCCAGTACTTC
. TRBJ1-1 TRBV20-1 . CSASAGENTEAFF TGCAGTGCTAGTGCAGGGGAGAACACTGAAGCTTTCTTT
. TRBJ1-5 TRBV2 TRBD1 CASSVAGQGDQPQHF TGTGCCAGCAGTGTCGCGGGACAGGGAGATCAGCCCCAGCATTTT
. TRBJ1-2 TRBV27 . CASSLKGPYYGYTF TGTGCCAGCAGTTTAAAGGGGCCGTACTATGGCTACACCTTC
. TRBJ2-7 TRBV28 TRBD2 CASSLYGLAGSMSYEQYF TGTGCCAGCAGTTTATACGGACTAGCGGGATCGATGTCCTACGAGCAGTACTTC
once TRBJ2-7 TRBV19 . CASSMGRTAYEQYF TGTGCCAGTAGTATGGGGCGGACCGCCTACGAGCAGTACTTC
once TRBJ2-3 TRBV24-1 . CATGRGGTDTQYF TGTGCCACCGGCAGGGGGGGCACAGATACGCAGTATTTT
. TRBJ1-4 TRBV3-1/TRBV3-2 TRBD1 CASSQEKVGQGIGKLFF TGTGCCAGCAGCCAAGAAAAGGTCGGACAGGGCATTGGAAAACTGTTTTTT
once TRBJ2-1 TRBV21-1 . CASSRGCGRALVRNNEQFF TGTGCCAGCAGCAGAGGCTGCGGGAGGGCCCTCGTTAGAAACAATGAGCAGTTCTTC
. TRBJ1-1 TRBV6-5 TRBD1 CASSGDRIGGTEAFF TGTGCCAGCAGCGGGGACAGGATTGGGGGAACTGAAGCTTTCTTT
. TRBJ1-2 TRBV3-1/TRBV3-2 . CASSRQSGYTF TGTGCCAGCAGCCGACAGTCTGGCTACACCTTC
. TRBJ2-7 TRBV6-5 . CASFEVNYEQYF TGTGCCAGCTTTGAGGTAAACTACGAGCAGTACTTC
. TRBJ2-7 TRBV12-3/TRBV12-4 . CASTPNEGYEQYF TGTGCCAGCACCCCAAATGAGGGTTACGAGCAGTACTTC
. TRBJ1-1 TRBV7-6 TRBD1 CASSPRDRDTEAFF TGTGCCAGCAGCCCGCGGGACAGGGACACTGAAGCTTTCTTT
. TRBJ2-3 TRBV29-1 TRBD1 CSVPTGVADTQYF TGCAGCGTCCCAACAGGGGTAGCAGATACGCAGTATTTT
. TRBJ1-2 TRBV21-1 . CASSPRTVYGYTF TGTGCCAGCAGCCCAAGGACAGTCTATGGCTACACCTTC
. TRBJ1-5 TRBV27 . CASSPSGGQPQHF TGTGCCAGCAGTCCATCGGGAGGGCAGCCCCAGCATTTT
. TRBJ2-4 TRBV19 . CATGKITNIQYF TGTGCCACCGGGAAAATAACCAACATTCAGTACTTC
once TRBJ2-7 TRBV3-1/TRBV3-2 . CASSQDSQGYEQYF TGTGCCAGCAGCCAAGACTCACAGGGATACGAGCAGTACTTC